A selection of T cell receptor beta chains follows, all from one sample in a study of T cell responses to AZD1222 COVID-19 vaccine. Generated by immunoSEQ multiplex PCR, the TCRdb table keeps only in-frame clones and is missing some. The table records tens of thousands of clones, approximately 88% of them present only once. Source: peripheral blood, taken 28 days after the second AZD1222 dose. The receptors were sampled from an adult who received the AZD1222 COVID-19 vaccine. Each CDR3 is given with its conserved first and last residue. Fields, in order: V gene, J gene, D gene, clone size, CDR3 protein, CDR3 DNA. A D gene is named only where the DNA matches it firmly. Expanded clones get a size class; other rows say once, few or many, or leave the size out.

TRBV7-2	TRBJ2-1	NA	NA	CASSLGGVFEQFF	TGTGCCAGCAGCTTAGGGGGGGTCTTTGAGCAGTTCTTC
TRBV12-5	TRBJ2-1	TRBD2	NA	CASAFRLAGSSYNEQFF	TGTGCTAGTGCTTTCCGGCTAGCGGGGAGCTCCTACAATGAGCAGTTCTTC
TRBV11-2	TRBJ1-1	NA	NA	CASSSQLNTEAFF	TGTGCCAGCAGCTCCCAATTGAACACTGAAGCTTTCTTT
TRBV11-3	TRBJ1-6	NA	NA	CASSLGWDSPLHF	TGTGCCAGCAGCTTAGGTTGGGACTCACCCCTCCACTTT
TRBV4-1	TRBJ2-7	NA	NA	CASSQGSTYEQYF	TGCGCCAGCAGCCAAGGGAGCACCTACGAGCAGTACTTC
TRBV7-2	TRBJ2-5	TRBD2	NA	CASSPRLAGKETQYF	TGTGCCAGCAGCCCCAGACTAGCGGGGAAAGAGACCCAGTACTTC
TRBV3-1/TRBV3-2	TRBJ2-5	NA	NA	CASSQVLGQVTQYF	TGTGCCAGCAGCCAAGTGCTCGGGCAGGTGACCCAGTACTTC
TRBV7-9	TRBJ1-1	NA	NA	CASSFHRGGTEAFF	TGTGCCAGCAGCTTTCACCGGGGAGGCACTGAAGCTTTCTTT
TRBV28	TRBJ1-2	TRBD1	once	CASRAGGYGYTF	TGTGCCAGCAGGGCAGGGGGGTATGGCTACACCTTC
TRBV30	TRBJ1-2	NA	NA	CAWSTPGHYTF	TGTGCCTGGAGTACCCCAGGACACTACACCTTC
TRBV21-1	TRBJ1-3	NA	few	CASSKAPRSSGNTIYF	TGTGCCAGCAGCAAAGCTCCGCGTAGCTCTGGAAACACCATATATTTT
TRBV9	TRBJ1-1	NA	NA	CASSYKGLPGTEWDTEAFF	TGTGCCAGCAGCTATAAGGGCTTGCCTGGGACGGAGTGGGACACTGAAGCTTTCTTT
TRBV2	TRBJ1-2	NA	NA	CASSERDDYGYTF	TGTGCCAGCAGTGAAAGGGACGACTATGGCTACACCTTC
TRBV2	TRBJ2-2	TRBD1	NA	CASSVTGDTGELFF	TGTGCCAGCAGTGTAACAGGGGACACCGGGGAGCTGTTTTTT
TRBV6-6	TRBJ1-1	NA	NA	CASSGIPTEAFF	TGTGCCAGCAGTGGGATCCCCACTGAAGCTTTCTTT
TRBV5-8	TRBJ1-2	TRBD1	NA	CASSRGQGVYGYTF	TGTGCCAGCAGCCGTGGACAGGGCGTTTATGGCTACACCTTC
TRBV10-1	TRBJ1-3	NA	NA	CASDTGRTGNTIYF	TGCGCCAGCGACACAGGTCGTACTGGAAACACCATATATTTT
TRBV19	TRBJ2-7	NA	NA	CASRGLGRDEQYF	TGTGCCAGTAGGGGACTGGGTAGGGACGAGCAGTACTTC
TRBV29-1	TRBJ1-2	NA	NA	CSLSPQGARSGYTF	TGCAGCCTCTCCCCGCAAGGGGCAAGGAGTGGCTACACCTTC
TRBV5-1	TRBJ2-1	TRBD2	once	CASSSNSGGAYNEQFF	TGCGCCAGCAGCTCCAATAGCGGGGGGGCCTACAATGAGCAGTTCTTC
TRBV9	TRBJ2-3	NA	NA	CASSLDSTDTQYF	TGTGCCAGCAGCCTCGACAGCACAGATACGCAGTATTTT
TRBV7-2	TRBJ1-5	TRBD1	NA	CASSPRTGPPREPQHF	TGTGCCAGCAGCCCACGGACAGGCCCCCCTCGAGAGCCCCAGCATTTT
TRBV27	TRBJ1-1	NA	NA	CASRRQDNTEAFF	TGTGCCAGCAGGAGACAGGACAACACTGAAGCTTTCTTT
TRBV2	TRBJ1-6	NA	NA	CASSDLLDGGNLHF	TGTGCCAGCAGTGATTTACTGGACGGTGGGAACCTCCACTTT
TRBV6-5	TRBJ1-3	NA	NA	CASSSGWANTIYF	TGTGCCAGCAGTTCAGGGTGGGCAAACACCATATATTTT
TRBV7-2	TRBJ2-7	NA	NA	CASSLITREEQYF	TGTGCCAGCAGCTTGATAACCCGGGAGGAGCAGTACTTC
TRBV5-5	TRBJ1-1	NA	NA	CASSWDTYTEAFF	TGTGCCAGCAGCTGGGACACCTACACTGAAGCTTTCTTT
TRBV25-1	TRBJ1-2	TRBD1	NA	CASSEYGGQALPNYGYTF	TGTGCCAGCAGTGAATATGGGGGACAGGCCCTTCCTAACTATGGCTACACCTTC
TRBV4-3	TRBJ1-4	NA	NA	CASSQGEKLFF	TGCGCCAGCAGCCAGGGGGAAAAACTGTTTTTT
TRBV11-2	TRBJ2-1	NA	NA	CASSLVGQLNEQFF	TGTGCCAGCAGCTTAGTGGGCCAGTTGAATGAGCAGTTCTTC
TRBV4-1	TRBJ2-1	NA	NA	CASSQDSAGSYNEQFF	TGCGCCAGCAGCCAAGATTCGGCGGGTTCCTACAATGAGCAGTTCTTC
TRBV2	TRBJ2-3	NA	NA	CALKEEAAQYF	TGTGCCCTCAAGGAGGAGGCGGCGCAGTATTTT
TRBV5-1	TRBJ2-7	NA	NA	CASSPNYYEQYF	TGCGCCAGCAGCCCGAACTACTACGAGCAGTACTTC
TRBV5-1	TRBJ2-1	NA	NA	CASSRNPELSYNEQFF	TGCGCCAGCAGCCGCAACCCCGAACTCTCCTACAATGAGCAGTTCTTC
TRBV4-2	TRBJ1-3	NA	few	CASSQDGLLENTIYF	TGTGCCAGCAGCCAAGATGGACTGTTGGAAAACACCATATATTTT
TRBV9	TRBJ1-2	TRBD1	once	CASSLQGARGYTF	TGTGCCAGCAGCCTCCAGGGGGCGAGAGGCTACACCTTC
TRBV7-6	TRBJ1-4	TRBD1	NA	CASSLVYGQGAEKLFF	TGTGCCAGCAGCTTAGTTTACGGACAGGGGGCTGAAAAACTGTTTTTT
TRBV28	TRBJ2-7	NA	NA	CASSPSTSTRVATYEQYF	TGTGCCAGCAGTCCTTCAACCTCTACGCGCGTGGCCACCTACGAGCAGTACTTC
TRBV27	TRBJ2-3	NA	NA	CASRRKLGLSKLNTQYF	TGTGCCAGCAGACGAAAATTGGGACTTTCTAAATTAAATACGCAGTATTTT
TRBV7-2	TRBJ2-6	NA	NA	CASSMGRNSGANVLTF	TGTGCCAGCAGCATGGGACGGAACTCTGGGGCCAACGTCCTGACTTTC
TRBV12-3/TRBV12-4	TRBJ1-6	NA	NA	CASSLDPNSPLHF	TGTGCCAGCAGTTTAGACCCGAATTCACCCCTCCACTTT
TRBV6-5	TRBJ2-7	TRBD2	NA	CASTWTSGKYEQYF	TGTGCCAGCACATGGACTAGCGGAAAATACGAGCAGTACTTC
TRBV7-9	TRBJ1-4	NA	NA	CASSLGRGATNEKLFF	TGTGCCAGCAGCTTAGGGAGGGGGGCAACTAATGAAAAACTGTTTTTT
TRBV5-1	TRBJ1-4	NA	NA	CASSPGGVGEKLFF	TGCGCCAGCAGCCCTGGGGGGGTTGGTGAAAAACTGTTTTTT
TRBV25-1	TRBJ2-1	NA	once	CASNADSYNEQFF	TGTGCCAGCAATGCGGATTCCTACAATGAGCAGTTCTTC
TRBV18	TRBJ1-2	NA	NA	CASSPSRTAPYGYTF	TGTGCCAGCTCACCAAGCCGGACGGCCCCCTATGGCTACACCTTC
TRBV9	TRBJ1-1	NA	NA	CASSRGGQAGAEAFF	TGTGCCAGCAGCCGTGGAGGCCAGGCGGGGGCTGAAGCTTTCTTT
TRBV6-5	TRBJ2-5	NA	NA	CASRAPGTQETQYF	TGTGCCAGCAGGGCCCCCGGGACCCAAGAGACCCAGTACTTC